This section outlines one T cell receptor beta chain sequence together with its context. This clone came up a few times. It has no known antigen specificity. Base qualities are not at hand, and no much larger clone is one base apart. The data stem from a study of memory CD4+ T cells and cytomegalovirus serostatus (dated by TCRdb to between 2018 and 2021). Background on the whole study: The cohort included approximately 35 healthy adults from Belgium, of whom 9 were CMV seropositive and about 25 were CMV seronegative. To replicate a published TCR-based CMV serostatus classifier, the study sequenced CD4+ memory TCRbeta repertoires from a Belgian cohort whose cytomegalovirus serostatus was known. Overall study outcomes, separate from this receptor: On the Belgian cohort, the classifier built on the original framework reached a median bootstrapped AUC of about 0.95, with a 95% CI of 0.76-1.00. For CMV serostatus prediction, a median bootstrapped AUC of about 0.95 was reached with the original framework, and a median bootstrapped AUC of about 0.9 was reached with a US-trained random forest. Unlike the original study, which covered naive and memory CD4+ and CD8+ populations, the Belgian study sequenced only CD4+CD45RO+ memory cells. The results were read as suggesting that the CMV-associated TCR signature is, for the most part, present in the CD4+ memory repertoire. Among the 164 previously reported CMV-associated TCRbeta sequences, over 65 showed up in the CD4+ memory repertoires, with each one found in between one and five individuals.

CDR3 length: 13 amino acids, cysteine to phenylalanine. Only the CDR3 portion is preserved as DNA: 39 bases, with reading frame beginning at the first base. According to the germline V gene (reference sequence), CDR1 reads GTSNPN and CDR2 reads SVGIG. Trimming takes 3 bases from V and 4 bases from J, and the germline ends sit 13 bases apart. Single viable CD3+CD4+CD8-CD45RO+ cells were sorted as memory CD4+ T cells on a FACSAria II. To determine CMV serostatus, a Roche Elecsys assay was used that detects serum IgG against CMV pp150, pp28, p38 and p52. Following thawing, total CD4+ T cells were enriched through positive selection using CD4 magnetic microbeads. The samples came from a different study that was designed specifically to examine the CD4+ T cell memory repertoire. Following standard operating procedures, peripheral blood mononuclear cells were isolated and cryopreserved, while serum was kept at -80 degrees C. CD3-PerCP (BW264/56), CD4-APC (RPA-T4), CD45RO-PE (UCHT1) and CD8-Pacific Orange (3B5) antibodies were used for staining, and non-viable cells were excluded with Sytox blue.

Genomic DNA was extracted from sorted cells with the Quick-DNA Microprep Kit. Amplification of TCRbeta DNA was done with the immunoSEQ hsTCRbeta kit, following the protocol from the manufacturer. TCRbeta libraries were sequenced on an Illumina MiSeq instrument. Under the source paper's analysis protocol: Following removal of out-of-frame sequences, around 2.4 million distinct TCRbeta sequences were retained, with an average of about 63,000 per individual. Each individual was scored using the number of roughly 150 previously reported CMV-associated TCRbeta sequences that the individual carried and the total number of productive distinct TCRbeta sequences. A beta-binomial model was reimplemented in Python, and random forests from scikit-learn, run with default parameters, were trained on data from the US cohort. Classifier performance on the Belgian cohort was reported as the median AUC with percentile confidence intervals calculated over 10,000 bootstrap iterations. As stored in TCRdb, this immuneACCESS dataset retains in-frame rearrangements with V and J assigned. A fraction of the clones does not appear; measured against another copy, unresolved V genes explain less than half of the discrepancy, and the remainder lacks a known reason. V, J and clone size are those of that table, while D and trimming were read from the DNA. Recorded for this sample are approximately 74,000 clones; 70% to 80% of them occurred a single time. Approximately 4.5% of the sample comes from the top ten.

The chain couples TRBV30 to TRBJ2-7; TRBD1 is a weak D gene call, 7 bases matching. This TCR was recovered from an adult in good health and CMV-seropositive. The sequenced sample was memory CD4+ T cells from blood. The DNA sequence reads TGTGCCTGGAGAAAACAGGGGAGGTACGAGCAGTACTTC. This codes for CAWRKQGRYEQYF.